This section outlines one T cell receptor (beta chain) sequence together with its context. What it binds is not known. This record belongs to a study of memory CD4+ T cells and cytomegalovirus serostatus. Study details: Donors were healthy Belgian adults, 8 to 10 CMV seropositive and under 30 seronegative. The study's findings and limits: Of 150 to 200 reported CMV TCRbeta sequences, around 62 were found in memory CD4+ repertoires.

The sort gate was single viable CD3+CD4+CD8-CD45RO+ cells for memory CD4+ T cells. CMV serostatus came from serum IgG against pp150, pp28, p38, p52. CDR3 length equals 15 residues. Looked up from germline, CDR1 is MNHEY and CDR2 is SVGAGI. The V and J ends lost 2 bases and 8 bases, in that order; junction bases with no gene match: 9. Authors' data handling: After removing out-of-frame reads, under 2.5 million distinct TCRbeta sequences remained. The repertoire was sequenced with immunoSEQ multiplex PCR; TCRdb's copy has only in-frame clones and lacks some. V and J calls and clone size are copied from that table; D and trimming were computed from the DNA. The top ten clones hold 1% to 1.2% of a sample with under 70,000 clones, about 81% of them seen once.

V is TRBV6-5 and J is TRBJ2-1, with 7 bases matching TRBD2. Material for sequencing was memory CD4+ T cells from blood. This clonotype was obtained from an adult in good health and CMV-seronegative. CDR3 bases: TGTGCCAGCAGTTACAGTAGCGGGCCGTTGGATGAGCAGTTCTTC. Translation: CASSYSSGPLDEQFF.